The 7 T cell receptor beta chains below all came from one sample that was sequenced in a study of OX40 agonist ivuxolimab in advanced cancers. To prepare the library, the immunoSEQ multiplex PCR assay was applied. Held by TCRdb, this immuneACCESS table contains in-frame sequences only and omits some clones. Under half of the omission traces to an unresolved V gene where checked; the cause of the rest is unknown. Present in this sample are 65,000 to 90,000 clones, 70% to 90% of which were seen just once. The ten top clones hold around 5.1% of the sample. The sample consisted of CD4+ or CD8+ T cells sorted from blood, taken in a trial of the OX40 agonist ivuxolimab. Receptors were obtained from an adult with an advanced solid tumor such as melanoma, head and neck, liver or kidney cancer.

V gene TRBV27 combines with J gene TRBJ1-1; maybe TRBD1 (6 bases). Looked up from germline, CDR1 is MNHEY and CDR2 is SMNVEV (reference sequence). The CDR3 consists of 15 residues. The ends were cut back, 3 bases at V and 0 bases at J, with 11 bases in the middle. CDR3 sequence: CASSFTGTLNTEAFF. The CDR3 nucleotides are TGTGCCAGCAGTTTCACCGGGACATTGAACACTGAAGCTTTCTTT.

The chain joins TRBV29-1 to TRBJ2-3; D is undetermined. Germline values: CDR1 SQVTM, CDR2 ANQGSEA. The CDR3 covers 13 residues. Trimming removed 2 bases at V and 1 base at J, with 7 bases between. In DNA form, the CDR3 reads TGCAGCGTTGAAAGGGTAGGCACAGATACGCAGTATTTT. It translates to CSVERVGTDTQYF.

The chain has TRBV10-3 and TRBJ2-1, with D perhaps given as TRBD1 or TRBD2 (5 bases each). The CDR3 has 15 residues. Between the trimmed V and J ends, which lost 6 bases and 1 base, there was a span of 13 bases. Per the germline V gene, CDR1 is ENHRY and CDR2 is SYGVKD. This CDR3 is CAIRNGTFSYNEQFF. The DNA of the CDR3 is TGTGCCATCAGAAACGGGACGTTTTCCTACAATGAGCAGTTCTTC.

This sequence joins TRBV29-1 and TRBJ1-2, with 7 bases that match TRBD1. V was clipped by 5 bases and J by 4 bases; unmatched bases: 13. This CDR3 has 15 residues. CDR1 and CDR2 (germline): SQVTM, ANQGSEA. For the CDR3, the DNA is TGCAGCGTTCCCGAGGGGGGCAGGGGGTTCTATGGCTACACCTTC. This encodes CSVPEGGRGFYGYTF.

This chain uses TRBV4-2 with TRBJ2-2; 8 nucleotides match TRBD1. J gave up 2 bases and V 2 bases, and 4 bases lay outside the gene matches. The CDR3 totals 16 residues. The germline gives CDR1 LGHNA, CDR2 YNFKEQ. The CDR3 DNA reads TGTGCCAGCAGCCAACAGGCAGGGGGCAACACCGGGGAGCTGTTTTTT. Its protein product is CASSQQAGGNTGELFF.

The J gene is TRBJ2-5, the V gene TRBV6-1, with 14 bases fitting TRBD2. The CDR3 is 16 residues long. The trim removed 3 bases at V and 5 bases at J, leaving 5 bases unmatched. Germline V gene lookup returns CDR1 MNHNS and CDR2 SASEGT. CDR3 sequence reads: CASSDGLAGGIETQYF. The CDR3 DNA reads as TGTGCCAGCAGTGACGGACTAGCGGGAGGAATTGAGACCCAGTACTTC.

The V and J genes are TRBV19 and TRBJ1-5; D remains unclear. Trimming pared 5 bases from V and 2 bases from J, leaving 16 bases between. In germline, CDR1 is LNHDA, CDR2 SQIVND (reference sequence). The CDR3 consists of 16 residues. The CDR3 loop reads CASSLAGAIGNQPQHF. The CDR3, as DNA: TGTGCCAGTAGTCTCGCAGGCGCAATCGGCAATCAGCCCCAGCATTTT.